This TCR beta chain was obtained from a study of cytomegalovirus exposure and HLA in healthy donors. Both 60 Vbeta primers and 13 Jbeta primers went into the PCR. Only in-frame clones appear in the TCRdb table, and some are missing; sequencing was by immunoSEQ multiplex PCR. The sample has about 160,000 clones, roughly 70% seen once. V gave up 1 base and J gave up 3 bases, with 10 bases separating them. Germline V gene lookup returns CDR1 SGHVS and CDR2 FQNEAQ. The CDR3 totals 15 residues. This clone has a handful of counts. This receptor was obtained from a woman aged 45-59 years in good health and CMV-seropositive. The V and J genes are TRBV7-8 and TRBJ1-5, with D perhaps matching TRBD1 (6 bases). Sequenced material: PBMCs. The CDR3 loop reads CASSLGTDYNQPQHF. In DNA form, the CDR3 reads TGTGCCAGCAGCTTAGGGACAGACTACAATCAGCCCCAGCATTTT.